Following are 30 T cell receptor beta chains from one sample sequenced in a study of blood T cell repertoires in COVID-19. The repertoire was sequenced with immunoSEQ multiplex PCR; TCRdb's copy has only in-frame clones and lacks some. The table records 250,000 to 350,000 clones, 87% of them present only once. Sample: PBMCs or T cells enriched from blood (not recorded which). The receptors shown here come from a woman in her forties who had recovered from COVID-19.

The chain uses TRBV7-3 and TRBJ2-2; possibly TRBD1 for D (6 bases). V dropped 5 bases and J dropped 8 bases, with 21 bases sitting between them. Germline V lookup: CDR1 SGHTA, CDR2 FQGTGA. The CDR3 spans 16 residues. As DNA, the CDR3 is TGTGCCAGCAGCGCGCGACCACAGGGATCGTCTGGGGAGCTGTTTTTT. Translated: CASSARPQGSSGELFF.

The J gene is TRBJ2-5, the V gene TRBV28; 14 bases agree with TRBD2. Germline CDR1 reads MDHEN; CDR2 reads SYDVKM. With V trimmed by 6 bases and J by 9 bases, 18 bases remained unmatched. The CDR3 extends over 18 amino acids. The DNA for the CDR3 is TGTGCCAGCAGCCCGGGACTAGCGGGAGTAGGGGCGATTTGGGCCCAGTACTTC. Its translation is CASSPGLAGVGAIWAQYF.

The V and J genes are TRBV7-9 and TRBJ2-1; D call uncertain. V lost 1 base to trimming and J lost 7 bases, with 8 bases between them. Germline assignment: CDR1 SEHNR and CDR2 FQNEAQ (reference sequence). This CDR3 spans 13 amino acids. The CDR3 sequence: CASSLDSLNEQFF. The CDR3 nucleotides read TGTGCCAGCAGCTTAGATAGCCTTAATGAGCAGTTCTTC.

CDR3 amino acids: CASSQGQFFRYTF. The DNA for the CDR3 is TGTGCCAGCAGCCAAGGACAGTTTTTTAGGTACACCTTC. The gene calls are TRBV14 and TRBJ1-2; a weak D match, TRBD1 (5 bases). Germline CDR1 is SGHDN and CDR2 is FVKESK. This CDR3 is built from 13 residues. V lost 1 base and J lost 11, with 14 bases in between. The variable domain in full, completed from reference TRBV14 and TRBJ1-2, reads EAGVTQFPSHSVIEKGQTVTLRCDPISGHDNLYWYRRVMGKEIKFLLHFVKESKQDESGMPNNRFLAERTGGTYSTLKVQPAELEDSGVYFCASSQGQFFRYTFGSGTRLTVV.

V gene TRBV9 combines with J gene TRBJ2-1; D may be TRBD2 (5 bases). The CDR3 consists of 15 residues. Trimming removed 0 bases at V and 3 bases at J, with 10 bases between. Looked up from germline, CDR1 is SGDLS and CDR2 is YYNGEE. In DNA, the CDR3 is TGTGCCAGCAGCGTAGAAGGTAGCGACTACAATGAGCAGTTCTTC. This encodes CASSVEGSDYNEQFF.

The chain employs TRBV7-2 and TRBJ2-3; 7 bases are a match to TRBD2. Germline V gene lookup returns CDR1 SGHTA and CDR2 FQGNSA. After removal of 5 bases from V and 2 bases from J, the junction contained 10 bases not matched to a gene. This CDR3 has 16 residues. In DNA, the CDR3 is TGTGCCAGCAGCCCCCGCGCTAGCGGATACACAGATACGCAGTATTTT. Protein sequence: CASSPRASGYTDTQYF.

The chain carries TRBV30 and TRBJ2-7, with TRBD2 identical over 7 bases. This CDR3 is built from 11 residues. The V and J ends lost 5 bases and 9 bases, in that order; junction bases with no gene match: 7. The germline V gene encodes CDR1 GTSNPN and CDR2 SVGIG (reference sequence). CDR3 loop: CAWSSRGGQYF. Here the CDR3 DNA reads TGTGCCTGGTCCTCTCGCGGGGGGCAGTACTTC. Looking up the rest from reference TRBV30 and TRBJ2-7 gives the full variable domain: SQTIHQWPATLVQPVGSPLSLECTVEGTSNPNLYWYRQAAGRGLQLLFYSVGIGQISSEVPQNLSASRPQDRQFILSSKKLLLSDSGFYLCAWSSRGGQYFGPGTRLTVT.

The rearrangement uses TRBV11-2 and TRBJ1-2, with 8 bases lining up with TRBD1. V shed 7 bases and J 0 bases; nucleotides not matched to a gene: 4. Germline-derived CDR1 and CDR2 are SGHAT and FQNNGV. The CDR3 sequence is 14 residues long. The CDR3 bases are TGTGCCAGCAAAGACAGGGGAACTAACTATGGCTACACCTTC. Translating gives CASKDRGTNYGYTF.

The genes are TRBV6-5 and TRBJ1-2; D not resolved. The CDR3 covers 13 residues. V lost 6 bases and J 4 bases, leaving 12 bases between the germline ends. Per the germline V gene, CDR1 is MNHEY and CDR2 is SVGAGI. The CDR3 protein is CASRPDYFYGYTF. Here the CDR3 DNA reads TGTGCCAGCAGACCCGACTATTTCTATGGCTACACCTTC.

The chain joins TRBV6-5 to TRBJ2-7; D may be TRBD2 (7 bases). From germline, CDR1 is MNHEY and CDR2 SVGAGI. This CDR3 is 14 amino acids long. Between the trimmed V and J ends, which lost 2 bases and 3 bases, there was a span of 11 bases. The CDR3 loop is CASSYRGGGYEQYF. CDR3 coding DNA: TGTGCCAGCAGTTACCGGGGAGGGGGCTACGAGCAGTACTTC.

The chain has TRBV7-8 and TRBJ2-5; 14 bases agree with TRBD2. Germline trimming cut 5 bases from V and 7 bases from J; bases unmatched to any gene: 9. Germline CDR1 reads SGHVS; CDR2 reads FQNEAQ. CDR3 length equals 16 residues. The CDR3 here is CASSPRLAGGPVTQYF. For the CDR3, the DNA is TGTGCCAGCAGCCCGCGACTAGCGGGAGGGCCCGTGACCCAGTACTTC.

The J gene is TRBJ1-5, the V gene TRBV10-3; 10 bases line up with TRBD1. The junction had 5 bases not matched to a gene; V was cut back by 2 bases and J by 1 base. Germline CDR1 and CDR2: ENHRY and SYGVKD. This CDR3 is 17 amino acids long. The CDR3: CAISEPRQGASNQPQHF. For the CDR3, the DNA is TGTGCCATCAGTGAGCCACGACAGGGGGCGAGCAATCAGCCCCAGCATTTT.

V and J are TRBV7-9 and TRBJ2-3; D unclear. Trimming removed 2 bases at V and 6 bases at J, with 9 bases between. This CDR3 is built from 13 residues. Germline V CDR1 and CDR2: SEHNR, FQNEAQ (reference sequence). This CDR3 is CASSLFPRDTQYF. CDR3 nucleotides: TGTGCCAGCAGCTTATTCCCGCGGGATACGCAGTATTTT.

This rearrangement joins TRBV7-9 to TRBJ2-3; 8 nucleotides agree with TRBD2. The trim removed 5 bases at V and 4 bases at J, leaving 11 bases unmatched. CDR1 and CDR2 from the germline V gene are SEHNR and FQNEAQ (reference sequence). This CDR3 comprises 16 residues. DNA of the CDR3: TGTGCCAGCAGCCCCGGTTCGGCGGGAGGAGCAGATACGCAGTATTTT. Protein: CASSPGSAGGADTQYF.

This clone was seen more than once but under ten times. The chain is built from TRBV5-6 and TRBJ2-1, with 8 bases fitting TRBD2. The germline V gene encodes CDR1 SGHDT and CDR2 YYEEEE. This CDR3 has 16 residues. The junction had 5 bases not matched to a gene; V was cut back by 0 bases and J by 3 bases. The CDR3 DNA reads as TGTGCCAGCAGCTTGGATGGCGGGAGGATCTACAATGAGCAGTTCTTC. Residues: CASSLDGGRIYNEQFF.

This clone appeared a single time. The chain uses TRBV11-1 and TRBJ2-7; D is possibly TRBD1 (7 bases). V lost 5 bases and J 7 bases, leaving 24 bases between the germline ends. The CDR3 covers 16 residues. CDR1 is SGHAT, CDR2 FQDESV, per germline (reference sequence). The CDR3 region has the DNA TGTGCCAGCAGCATTCTGACAGGGACTGCCGGAGGAGAGCAGTACTTC. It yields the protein CASSILTGTAGGEQYF. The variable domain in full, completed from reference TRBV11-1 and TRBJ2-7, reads EAEVAQSPRYKITEKSQAVAFWCDPISGHATLYWYRQILGQGPELLVQFQDESVVDDSQLPKDRFSAERLKGVDSTLKIQPAELGDSAMYLCASSILTGTAGGEQYFGPGTRLTVT.

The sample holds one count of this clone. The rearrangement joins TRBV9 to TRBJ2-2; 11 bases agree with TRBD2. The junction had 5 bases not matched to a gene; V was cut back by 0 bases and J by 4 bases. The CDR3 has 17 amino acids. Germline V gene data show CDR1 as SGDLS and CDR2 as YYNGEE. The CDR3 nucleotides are TGTGCCAGCAGCGTAGGGGATAGCGGGAGGGCCACCGGGGAGCTGTTTTTT. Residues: CASSVGDSGRATGELFF.

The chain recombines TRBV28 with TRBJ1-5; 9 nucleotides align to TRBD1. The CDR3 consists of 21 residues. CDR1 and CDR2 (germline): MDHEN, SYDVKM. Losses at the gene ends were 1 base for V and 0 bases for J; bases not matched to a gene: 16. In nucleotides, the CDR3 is TGTGCCAGCAGTTTATCTGAACCCGGGACAGGGAAACCGTATAGCAATCAGCCCCAGCATTTT. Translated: CASSLSEPGTGKPYSNQPQHF.

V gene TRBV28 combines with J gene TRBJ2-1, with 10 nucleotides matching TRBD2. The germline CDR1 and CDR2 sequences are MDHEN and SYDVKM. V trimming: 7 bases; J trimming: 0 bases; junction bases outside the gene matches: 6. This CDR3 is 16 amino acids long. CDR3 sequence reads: CASKHSGRSSYNEQFF. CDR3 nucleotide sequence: TGTGCCAGCAAACATAGCGGGAGGAGCTCCTACAATGAGCAGTTCTTC.

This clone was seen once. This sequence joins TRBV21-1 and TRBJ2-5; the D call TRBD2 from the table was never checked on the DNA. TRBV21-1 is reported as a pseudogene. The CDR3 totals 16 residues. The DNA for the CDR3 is TGTGCCAGCAGACGTCTTAGGGGCGGGGCGAGGGAGACCCAGTACTTC. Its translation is CASRRLRGGARETQYF.

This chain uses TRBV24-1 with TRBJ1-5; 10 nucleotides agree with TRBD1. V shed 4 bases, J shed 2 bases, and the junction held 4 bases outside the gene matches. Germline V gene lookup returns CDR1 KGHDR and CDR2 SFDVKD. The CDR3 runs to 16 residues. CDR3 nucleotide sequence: TGTGCCACCAGTGACAGGACAGGGGGGGGCAATCAGCCCCAGCATTTT. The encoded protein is CATSDRTGGGNQPQHF.

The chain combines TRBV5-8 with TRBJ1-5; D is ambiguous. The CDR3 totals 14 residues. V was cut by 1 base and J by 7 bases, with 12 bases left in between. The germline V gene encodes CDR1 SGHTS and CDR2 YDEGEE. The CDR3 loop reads CASSLLGPWQPQHF. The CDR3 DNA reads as TGTGCCAGCAGCTTGCTGGGCCCGTGGCAGCCCCAGCATTTT.

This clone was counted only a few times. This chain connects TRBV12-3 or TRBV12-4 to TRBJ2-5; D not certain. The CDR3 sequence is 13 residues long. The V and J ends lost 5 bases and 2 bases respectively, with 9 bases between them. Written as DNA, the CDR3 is TGTGCCAGCAGTCGTCAGGAACAAGAGACCCAGTACTTC. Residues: CASSRQEQETQYF.

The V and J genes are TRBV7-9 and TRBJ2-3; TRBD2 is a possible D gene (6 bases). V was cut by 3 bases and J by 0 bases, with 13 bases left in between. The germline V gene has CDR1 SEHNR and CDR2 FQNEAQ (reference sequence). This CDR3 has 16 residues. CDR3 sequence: CASSFSAGISTDTQYF. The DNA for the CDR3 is TGTGCCAGCAGCTTTTCTGCGGGGATCAGCACAGATACGCAGTATTTT. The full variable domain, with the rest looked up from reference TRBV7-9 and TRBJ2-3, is DTGVSQNPRHKITKRGQNVTFRCDPISEHNRLYWYRQTLGQGPEFLTYFQNEAQLEKSRLLSDRFSAERPKGSFSTLEIQRTEQGDSAMYLCASSFSAGISTDTQYFGPGTRLTVL.

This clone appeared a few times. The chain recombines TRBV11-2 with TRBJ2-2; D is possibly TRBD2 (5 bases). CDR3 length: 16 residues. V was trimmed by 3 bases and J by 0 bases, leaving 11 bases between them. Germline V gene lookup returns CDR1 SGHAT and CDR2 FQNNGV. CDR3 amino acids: CASSFWTAANTGELFF. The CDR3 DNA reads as TGTGCCAGCAGCTTTTGGACTGCCGCGAACACCGGGGAGCTGTTTTTT.

For the CDR3, the DNA is TGTGCCAGCAGCTCAAGGGGTTTAGGGAACACTGAAGCTTTCTTT. Encoded protein: CASSSRGLGNTEAFF. The chain couples TRBV11-3 to TRBJ1-1; D is perhaps TRBD1 (5 bases). Trimming took 4 bases from V and 1 from J, leaving 13 bases between them. The germline CDR1 and CDR2 sequences are SGHNT and YENEEA. CDR3 length equals 15 residues.

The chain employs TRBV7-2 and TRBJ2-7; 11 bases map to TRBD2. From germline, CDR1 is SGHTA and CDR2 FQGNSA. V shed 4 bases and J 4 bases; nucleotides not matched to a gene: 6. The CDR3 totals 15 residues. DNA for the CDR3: TGTGCCAGCAGCTACTTAGCGGGAGGGGGGTACGAGCAGTACTTC. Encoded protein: CASSYLAGGGYEQYF.

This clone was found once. Here the CDR3 DNA reads TGTGCCAGCAGCCACCTAGCGTATAGCTCCTACAATGAGCAGTTCTTC. As protein: CASSHLAYSSYNEQFF. The chain employs TRBV14 and TRBJ2-1; a possible D gene is TRBD2 (6 bases). V shed 3 bases and J shed 0 bases, with 12 bases lying between them. CDR1 SGHDN and CDR2 FVKESK come from the germline V gene. The length of the CDR3 is 16 residues.

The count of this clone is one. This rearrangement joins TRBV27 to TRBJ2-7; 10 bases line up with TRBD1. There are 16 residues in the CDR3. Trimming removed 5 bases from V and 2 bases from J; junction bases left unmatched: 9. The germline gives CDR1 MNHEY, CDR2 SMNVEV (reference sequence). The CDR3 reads CASSIWDRGNPYEQYF. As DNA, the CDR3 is TGTGCCAGCAGTATTTGGGACAGGGGAAACCCCTACGAGCAGTACTTC.

CDR3 amino acids: CASSRGGTGVGEAFF. CDR3 sequence (DNA): TGTGCCAGCAGCCGGGGAGGGACAGGGGTCGGTGAAGCTTTCTTT. V usage is TRBV28 and J usage is TRBJ1-1; 10 positions agree with TRBD1. Germline-derived CDR1 and CDR2 are MDHEN and SYDVKM. The CDR3 runs to 15 residues. V shed 6 bases and J 7 bases; nucleotides not matched to a gene: 11.